This T cell receptor (beta chain) was obtained from a study of T cells in Graves' hyperthyroidism and ophthalmopathy. Turning to the study itself: The initial diagnosis was the point when peripheral blood was collected, ahead of any treatment. Overall study findings and caveats: Ophthalmopathy and stable hyperthyroidism were told apart by a 13 V-J model. Blood also showed most of the thyroid clonotypes that were expanded above 0.001.

Per germline, CDR1 LNHNV and CDR2 YYDKDF (reference sequence). The CDR3 totals 14 residues. TCR beta CDR3 regions were amplified from RNA transcripts. HTBI primers were the set used in a first-round RT-PCR of the TCR CDR3. TCRdb re-derived calls from the multiplex PCR reads in MiXCR, one entry per CDR3 protein. The data contain about 350,000 distinct CDR3 sequences, roughly 18% of them singletons. This clonotype was recorded at least ten times. The target antigen is unknown. One end of the junction fails to match germline, which may point to a read error. PBMCs were collected from a roughly 10 ml volume of fresh peripheral blood.

The chain is built from TRBV15 and TRBJ2-5, with no clear D. The source material was blood. This receptor was identified in a woman aged 40 to 50 with Graves' ophthalmopathy. The CDR3 DNA is TGTGCCACCAGCAGAGATAGGGTTGGAGAGACCCAGCACTTC. It translates to CATSRDRVGETQHF. The full variable domain, with the rest looked up from reference TRBV15 and TRBJ2-5, is DAMVIQNPRYQVTQFGKPVTLSCSQTLNHNVMYWYQQKSSQAPKLLFHYYDKDFNNEADTPDNFQSRRPNTSFCFLDIRSPGLGDTAMYLCATSRDRVGETQHFGPGTRLLVL.